This TCR beta chain derives from a study of T and B cells in COVID-19 patients. V shed 2 bases, J shed 2 bases, and the junction held 4 bases outside the gene matches. The CDR3 contains 15 residues. Per the germline V gene, CDR1 is MNHEY and CDR2 is SMNVEV (reference sequence). From blood, 250-500 ng of genomic DNA served as TRB template. BIOMED2 TRB-A/B primer pools were used in multiplex TRB PCR. TCRdb processed the multiplex PCR reads anew with MiXCR; each CDR3 protein has one entry. Of roughly 27,000 distinct CDR3 sequences listed, roughly 33% are singletons. The sequenced sample consisted of blood. The origin of this receptor is a human donor who had recovered from COVID-19. The V and J genes are TRBV27 and TRBJ2-7, with TRBD2 identical over 9 bases. CDR3 DNA sequence: TGTGCCAGCAGTTTACCGCTAGCGGGGCCCTACGAGCAGTACTTC. Translated: CASSLPLAGPYEQYF.